Ten or more counts support the clone carrying this T cell receptor (beta chain). What it recognizes is unknown. This entry comes from a study of T cells in Graves' hyperthyroidism and ophthalmopathy. Study summary: Once the initial diagnosis was made, peripheral blood was obtained before any treatment.

Amplified TCR beta CDR3 regions came from RNA transcripts. Using the HTBI primer set, a first-round RT-PCR was run on the TCR CDR3. TCRdb processed the multiplex PCR reads anew with MiXCR; each CDR3 protein has one entry. The sample has 750,000 to 950,000 distinct CDR3 sequences, 38% seen once. Study findings and constraints: Ophthalmopathy, as predicted by the model, came a median about seven months after the prediction. Ophthalmopathy could be told apart from stable hyperthyroidism with a 13 V-J model.

Clinicians diagnosed patients from clinical symptoms, serum thyroxine and TRAb, thyroid ultrasound and orbital computed tomography. This CDR3 contains 14 residues. Per germline, CDR1 SGHTA and CDR2 FQGTGA. V shed 5 bases and J shed 6 bases, with 16 bases lying between them. Sequencing was done on a sample of blood. The gene calls are TRBV7-3 and TRBJ2-5; TRBD1 might be the D (5 bases). The clonotype was recovered from a man in his late teens or twenties with Graves' hyperthyroidism. CDR3 amino acids: CASSNPARAKTQYF. The DNA for the CDR3 is TGTGCCAGCAGCAACCCGGCCAGGGCAAAGACCCAGTACTTC.